The present T cell receptor (beta chain) was sequenced within a study of blood T cell repertoires in COVID-19. Study summary: Nucleic acid was either cDNA or gDNA, and it came from T cells, B-cell-depleted T cells, or PBMCs.

The study assigned cohorts using participant-reported clinical history. Recovered Cohort 3 donors showed two negative PCRs, clearance, or symptom resolution. The length of the CDR3 is 15 residues. Germline V lookup: CDR1 SGHTS, CDR2 YDEGEE. J gave up 4 bases and V 3 bases, and 7 bases lay outside the gene matches. Measured with immunoSEQ multiplex PCR; TCRdb has only the in-frame clones, and not every one. The sample shows 290,000 or so clones, around nine tenths of them seen only once. Sequencing was carried out using PBMCs or T cells enriched from blood (not recorded which). The TCR was taken from a woman between 18 and 30 years old who had recovered from COVID-19. This chain uses TRBV5-8 with TRBJ2-1; TRBD2 matches 7 bases. CDR3 sequence: CASSSGGTKYNEQFF. CDR3 DNA: TGTGCCAGCAGCTCTGGGGGGACTAAGTACAATGAGCAGTTCTTC.